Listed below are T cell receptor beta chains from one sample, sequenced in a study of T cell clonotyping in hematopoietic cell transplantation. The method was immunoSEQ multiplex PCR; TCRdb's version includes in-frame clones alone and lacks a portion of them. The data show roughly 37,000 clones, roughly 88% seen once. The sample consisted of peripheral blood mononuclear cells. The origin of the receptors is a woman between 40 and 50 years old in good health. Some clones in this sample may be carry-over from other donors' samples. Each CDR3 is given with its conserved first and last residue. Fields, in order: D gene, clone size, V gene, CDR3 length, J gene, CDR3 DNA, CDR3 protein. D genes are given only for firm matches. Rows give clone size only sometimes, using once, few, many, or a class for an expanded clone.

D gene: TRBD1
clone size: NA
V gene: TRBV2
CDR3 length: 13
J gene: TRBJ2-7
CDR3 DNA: TGTGCCAGCAAACAGGGGGTGGACTACGAGCAGTACTTC
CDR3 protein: CASKQGVDYEQYF

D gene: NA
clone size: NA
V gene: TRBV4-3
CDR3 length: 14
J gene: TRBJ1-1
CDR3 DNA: TGCGCCAGCAGCCAAGATGCAGAACAGGCTGAAGCTTTCTTT
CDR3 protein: CASSQDAEQAEAFF

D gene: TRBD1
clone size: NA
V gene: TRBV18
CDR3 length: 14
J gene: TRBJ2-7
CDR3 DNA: TGTGCCAGCTCACCGGGACAGAGTTCCTACGAGCAGTACTTC
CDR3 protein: CASSPGQSSYEQYF

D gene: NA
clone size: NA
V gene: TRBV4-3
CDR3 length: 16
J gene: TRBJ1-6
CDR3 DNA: TGCGCCAGCAGCCAAGACGGGACCGTGGATAATTCACCCCTCCACTTT
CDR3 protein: CASSQDGTVDNSPLHF

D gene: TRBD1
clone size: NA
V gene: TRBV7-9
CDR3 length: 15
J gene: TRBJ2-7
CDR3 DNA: TGTGCCAGCAGCGGCGGGACAGGGCGACTCTACGAGCAGTACTTC
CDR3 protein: CASSGGTGRLYEQYF

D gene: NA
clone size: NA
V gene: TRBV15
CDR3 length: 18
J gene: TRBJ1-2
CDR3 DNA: TGTGCCACCAGCAGAGATCTGGGGCGGGAGGGCGCAAACTATGGCTACACCTTC
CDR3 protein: CATSRDLGREGANYGYTF

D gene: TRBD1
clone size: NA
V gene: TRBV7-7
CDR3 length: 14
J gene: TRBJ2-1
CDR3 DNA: TGTGCTAGCAGCTTAACAGGGGTTGGCAATGAGCAGTTCTTC
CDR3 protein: CASSLTGVGNEQFF

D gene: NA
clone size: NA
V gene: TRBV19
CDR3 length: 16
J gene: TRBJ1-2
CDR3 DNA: TGTGCCAGTAGCGCTGGGGGGACATCTTACAACTATGGCTACACCTTC
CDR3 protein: CASSAGGTSYNYGYTF

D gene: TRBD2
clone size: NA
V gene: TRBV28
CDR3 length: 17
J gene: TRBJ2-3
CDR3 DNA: TGTGCCAGCTCGTTGGAGTTCACAAGCGGGGACACAGATACGCAGTATTTT
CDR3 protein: CASSLEFTSGDTDTQYF

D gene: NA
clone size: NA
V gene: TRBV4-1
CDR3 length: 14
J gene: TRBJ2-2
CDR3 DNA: TGCGCCAGCAGTCAAGGGGGTTGGGCCGGGGAGCTGTTTTTT
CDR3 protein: CASSQGGWAGELFF

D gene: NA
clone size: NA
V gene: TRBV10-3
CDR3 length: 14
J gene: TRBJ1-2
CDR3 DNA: TGTGCCATCAGCCCCGGGATGCAGGAGGAGAGATACACCTTC
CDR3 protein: CAISPGMQEERYTF

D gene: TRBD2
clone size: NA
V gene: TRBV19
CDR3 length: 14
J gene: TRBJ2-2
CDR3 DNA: TGTGCCAGTAGAAAACTAGCGGAGGCCGGGGAGCTGTTTTTT
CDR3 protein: CASRKLAEAGELFF

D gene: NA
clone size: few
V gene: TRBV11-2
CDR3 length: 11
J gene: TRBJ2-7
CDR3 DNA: TGTGCCAGCAGCGCCGCCTACGAGCAGTACTTC
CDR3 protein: CASSAAYEQYF

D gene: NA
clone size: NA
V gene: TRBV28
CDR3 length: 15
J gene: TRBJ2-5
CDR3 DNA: TGTGCCAGCAGTGGACGAGGGATATTAGAAGAGACCCAGTACTTC
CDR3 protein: CASSGRGILEETQYF

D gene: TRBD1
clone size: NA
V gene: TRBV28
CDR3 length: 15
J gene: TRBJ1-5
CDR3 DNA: TGTGCCAGCAGTTTGGACAGGGTGGTTGGTCAGCCCCAGCATTTT
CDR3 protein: CASSLDRVVGQPQHF

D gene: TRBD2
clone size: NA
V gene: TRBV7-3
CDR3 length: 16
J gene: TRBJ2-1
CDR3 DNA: TGTGCCAGCAGCTTAACGCCTGCTAGCGGGGGCAATGAGCAGTTCTTC
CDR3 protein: CASSLTPASGGNEQFF

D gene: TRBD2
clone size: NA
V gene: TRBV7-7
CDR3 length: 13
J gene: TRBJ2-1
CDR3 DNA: TGTGCTAGCAGCTTGCTCGGGAGGAATGAGCAGTTCTTC
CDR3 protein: CASSLLGRNEQFF

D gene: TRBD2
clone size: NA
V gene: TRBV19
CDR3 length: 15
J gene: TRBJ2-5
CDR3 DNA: TGTGCCAGTAGTAGAACTAGCGGGAGCCCTGAGACCCAGTACTTC
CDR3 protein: CASSRTSGSPETQYF

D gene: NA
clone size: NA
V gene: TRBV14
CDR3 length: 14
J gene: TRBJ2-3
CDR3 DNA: TGTGCCAGCAGCCGCCGGACCGGCACAGATACGCAGTATTTT
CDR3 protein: CASSRRTGTDTQYF

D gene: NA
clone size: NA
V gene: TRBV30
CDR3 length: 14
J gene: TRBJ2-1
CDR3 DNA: TGTGCCTGGCGTCCTTGGACAAACTACAATGAGCAGTTCTTC
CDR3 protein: CAWRPWTNYNEQFF

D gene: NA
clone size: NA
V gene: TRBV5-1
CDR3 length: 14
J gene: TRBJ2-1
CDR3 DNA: TGCGCCAGCAGCCCCTCTCCCTCGCGCAATGAGCAGTTCTTC
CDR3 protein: CASSPSPSRNEQFF

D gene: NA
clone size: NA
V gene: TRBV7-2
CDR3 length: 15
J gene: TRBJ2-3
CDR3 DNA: TGTGCCAGCAGCTTACTAGCGCCTAGCACAGATACGCAGTATTTT
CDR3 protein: CASSLLAPSTDTQYF

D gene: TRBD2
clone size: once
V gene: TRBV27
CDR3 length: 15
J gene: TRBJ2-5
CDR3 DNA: TGTGCCAGCAGTTTCGGACTAGCGGGAGGAGAGACCCAGTACTTC
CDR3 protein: CASSFGLAGGETQYF

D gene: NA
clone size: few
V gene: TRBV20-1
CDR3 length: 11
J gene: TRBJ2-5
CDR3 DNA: TGCAGTGGCCAGGGACAAGAGACCCAGTACTTC
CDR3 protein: CSGQGQETQYF

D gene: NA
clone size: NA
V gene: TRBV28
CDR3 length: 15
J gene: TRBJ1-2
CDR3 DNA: TGTGCCAGCAGTTTTGGGGCACAAGCTAACTATGGCTACACCTTC
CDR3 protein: CASSFGAQANYGYTF

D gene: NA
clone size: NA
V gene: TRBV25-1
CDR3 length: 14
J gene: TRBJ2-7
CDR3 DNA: TGTGCCAGCAGTGAATTTAGCGGAACCTACGAGCAGTACTTC
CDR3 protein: CASSEFSGTYEQYF

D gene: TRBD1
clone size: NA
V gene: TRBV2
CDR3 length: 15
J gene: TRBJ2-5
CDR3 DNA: TGTGCCAGCAGTTGGACAGGGGCGGCCCAAGAGACCCAGTACTTC
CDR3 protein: CASSWTGAAQETQYF

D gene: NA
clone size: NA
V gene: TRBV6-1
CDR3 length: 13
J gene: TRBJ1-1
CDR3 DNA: TGTGCCAGCAGTGAAAAGCAGAACACTGAAGCTTTCTTT
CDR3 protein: CASSEKQNTEAFF

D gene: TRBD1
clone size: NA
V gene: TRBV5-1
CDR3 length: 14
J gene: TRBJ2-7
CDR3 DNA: TGCGCCAGCCGGACAGGACAGAACTCCTACGAGCAGTACTTC
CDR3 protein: CASRTGQNSYEQYF

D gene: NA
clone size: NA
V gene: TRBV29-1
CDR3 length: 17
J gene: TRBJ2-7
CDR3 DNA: TGCAGCGTTGGTGTAAGTTGGGACACCGGACCCCTGTACGAGCAGTACTTC
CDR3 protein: CSVGVSWDTGPLYEQYF

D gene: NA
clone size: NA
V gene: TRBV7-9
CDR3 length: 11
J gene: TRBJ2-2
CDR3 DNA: TGTGCCAGCAGTAACACCGGGGAGCTGTTTTTT
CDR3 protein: CASSNTGELFF

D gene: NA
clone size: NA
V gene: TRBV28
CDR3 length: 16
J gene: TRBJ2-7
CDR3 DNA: TGTGCCAGCAGATTAGGGTGGTCGGAGGGGTCCTACGAGCAGTACTTC
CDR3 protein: CASRLGWSEGSYEQYF

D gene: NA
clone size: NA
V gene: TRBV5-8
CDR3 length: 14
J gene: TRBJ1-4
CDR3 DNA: TGTGCCAGCAGCTTTTTAGACCCGGGTGAAAAACTGTTTTTT
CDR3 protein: CASSFLDPGEKLFF

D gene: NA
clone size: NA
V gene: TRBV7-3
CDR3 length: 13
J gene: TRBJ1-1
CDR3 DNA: TGTGCCACCTCCCTACAGGGTGACACTGAAGCTTTCTTT
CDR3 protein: CATSLQGDTEAFF

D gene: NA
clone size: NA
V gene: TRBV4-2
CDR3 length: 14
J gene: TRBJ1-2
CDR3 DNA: TGTGCCAGCAGCCAAGACCCTCAGGGTGGCGGCTACACCTTC
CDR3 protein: CASSQDPQGGGYTF

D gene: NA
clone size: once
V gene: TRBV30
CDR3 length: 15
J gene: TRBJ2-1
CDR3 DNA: TGTGCCTGGACCGTACGTCAGTCGGCTTACAATGAGCAGTTCTTC
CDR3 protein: CAWTVRQSAYNEQFF

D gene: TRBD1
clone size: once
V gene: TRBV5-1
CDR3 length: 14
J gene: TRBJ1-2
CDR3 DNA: TGCGCCAGCAGCTCCGCGGGGGGACAGTCTGGCTACACCTTC
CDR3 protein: CASSSAGGQSGYTF

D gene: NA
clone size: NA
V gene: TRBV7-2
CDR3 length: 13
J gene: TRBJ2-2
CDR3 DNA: TGTGCCAGCAGCTTAGTTACAGCCGGGGAGCTGTTTTTT
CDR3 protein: CASSLVTAGELFF

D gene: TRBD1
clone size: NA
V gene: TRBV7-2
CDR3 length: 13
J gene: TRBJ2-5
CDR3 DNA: TGTGCCAGCAACGACAGGGTCCAAGAGACCCAGTACTTC
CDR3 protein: CASNDRVQETQYF

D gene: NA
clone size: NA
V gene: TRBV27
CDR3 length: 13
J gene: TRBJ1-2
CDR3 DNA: TGTGCCAGCAGTTTATCAGGGGACTCTGGCTACACCTTC
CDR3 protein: CASSLSGDSGYTF

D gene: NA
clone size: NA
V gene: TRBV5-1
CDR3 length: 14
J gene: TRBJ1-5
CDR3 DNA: TGCGCCAGCAGCCCCGACAGTTCCAATCAGCCCCAGCATTTT
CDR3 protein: CASSPDSSNQPQHF

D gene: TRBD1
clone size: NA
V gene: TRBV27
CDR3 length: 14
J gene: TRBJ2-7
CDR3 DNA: TGTGCCAGCATTAAGGACAGGGGGCGGGGAGAGCAGTACTTC
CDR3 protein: CASIKDRGRGEQYF

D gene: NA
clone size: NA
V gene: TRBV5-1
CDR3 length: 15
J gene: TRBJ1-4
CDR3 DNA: TGCGCCAGCAGCTTGGGAGGGGCAACTAATGAAAAACTGTTTTTT
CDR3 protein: CASSLGGATNEKLFF

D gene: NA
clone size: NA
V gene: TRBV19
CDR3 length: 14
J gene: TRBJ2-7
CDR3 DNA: TGTGCCAGTAGTATATTGCACAGGGACGGTGAGCAGTACTTC
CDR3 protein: CASSILHRDGEQYF

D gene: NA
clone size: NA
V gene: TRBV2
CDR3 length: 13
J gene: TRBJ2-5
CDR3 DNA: TGTGCCAGCAGTGAAAGAAGGGCGGAGACCCAGTACTTC
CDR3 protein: CASSERRAETQYF